This entry is about one T cell receptor beta chain. In the original workflow: Using reference gene primer amplification, nucleated cell counts were estimated. Data came from immunoSEQ multiplex PCR; TCRdb stores just in-frame clones and leaves some out. V and J calls and clone size are copied from that table; D and trimming were computed from the DNA. This table has roughly 43,000 clones, approximately 85% appearing once. CDR1 and CDR2 from the germline V gene are MDHEN and SYDVKM. Trimming at V came to 5 bases and at J to 6 bases, leaving 9 bases not matched to a gene. The length of the CDR3 is 15 residues. The sample belongs to a study of blood T cell repertoires in COVID-19. The overall study: Acute and convalescent COVID-19 samples came from the United States, Italy and Spain. Nucleic acid was either cDNA or gDNA, and it came from T cells, B-cell-depleted T cells, or PBMCs.

The TCR was taken from a woman aged 70-85 years in a cohort sampled during active COVID-19. This rearrangement joins TRBV28 to TRBJ1-4; 7 positions agree with TRBD1. The sample consisted of peripheral blood. The chain's CDR3 is CASSLNRGGDEKLFF. DNA of the CDR3: TGTGCCAGCAGTCTAAACAGGGGCGGGGATGAAAAACTGTTTTTT.